This T cell receptor (beta chain) is drawn from a study of regulatory T cells in long-lasting Graves disease. Time point given: persistent/refractory GD, antithyroid drugs over 5 years with positive TRAb. PBMC RNA served as the TCR library source. Under American Thyroid Association guidelines, Graves' disease was diagnosed. The authors built TCR beta libraries using iRepertoire HTBI primers and Arm-PCR of CDR3 regions. TCRdb re-derived calls from the multiplex PCR reads in MiXCR, one entry per CDR3 protein. The table records about 470,000 distinct CDR3 sequences, roughly 20% of them present only once. Study findings and constraints: Persistent patients had more shared public clonotypes (roughly 2,700) than new patients (approximately 920). Favored usage of TRBV28, TRBJ1-2 and TRBJ2-5 was recorded in persistent disease. Persistent Graves' patients showed less TCR diversity than newly diagnosed patients showed.

About this clonotype: As yet, its antigen is unknown.

CDR1 is ENHRY, CDR2 SYGVKD, per germline. This CDR3 region has 17 residues. With V trimmed by 5 bases and J by 3 bases, 12 bases remained unmatched. The sequenced sample was peripheral blood mononuclear cells (PBMCs), obtained when the disease was refractory, from a patient treated with antithyroid drugs. This chain connects TRBV10-3 to TRBJ1-4; 7 bases line up with TRBD1. The TCR comes from a female donor with Graves disease. CDR3 sequence (DNA): TGTGCCATCAGTCAACGACAGGGCGGTGCGGCTAATGAAAAACTGTTTTTT. Translating gives CAISQRQGGAANEKLFF.